These 28 T cell receptor beta chains originate from one sample sequenced in a study of blood T cells in healthy people across ages. A J-beta primer mix and a sample-barcoded 5' primer were used in a second PCR of roughly 7 to 12 cycles. TCRdb re-analysed the 5' RACE reads in MiXCR, keeping a single row per CDR3 protein. The table shows 450,000 to 650,000 distinct CDR3 sequences, with nearly 25% occurring only once. These data also featured in a second study, about T cells of mothers and their children.

Sequenced input: blood. The source is a boy younger than 18 in good health.

The chain combines TRBV6-5 with TRBJ2-7, with TRBD1 matching over 11 bases. The CDR3 contains 15 residues. Germline CDR1 and CDR2: MNHEY and SVGAGI. V lost 5 bases to trimming and J lost 8 bases; unmatched junction nucleotides: 11. The CDR3 DNA reads TGTGCCAGCAGTAAATCCCGGGACAGGGGGATGCAGCAGTACTTC. This translates into CASSKSRDRGMQQYF.

The V call is TRBV20-1, the J call TRBJ2-5; 8 positions match TRBD2. CDR1 and CDR2 from the germline V gene are DFQATT and SNEGSKA (reference sequence). V gave up 6 bases and J gave up 6 bases; unmatched junction bases: 12. CDR3 length: 14 residues. CDR3 nucleotides: TGCAGTGCGGGGGGGGATAGCGGGGCGAAGACCCAGTACTTC. It encodes CSAGGDSGAKTQYF.

DNA of the CDR3: TGTGCCAGCAGCCAACGACTAGCGGGAGCTTCTTTGGATACGCAGTATTTT. This translates into CASSQRLAGASLDTQYF. The chain employs TRBV14 and TRBJ2-3, with 12 bases lining up with TRBD2. Trimming cost V 2 bases and J 6 bases; bases outside gene matches: 9. The CDR3 loop spans 17 amino acids. Germline CDR1 SGHDN, CDR2 FVKESK.

This clonotype was counted a few times. V is TRBV20-1 and J is TRBJ2-5, with 9 bases matching TRBD2. Germline V CDR1 and CDR2: DFQATT, SNEGSKA (reference sequence). The CDR3 is 13 amino acids. With V trimmed by 5 bases and J by 3 bases, 4 bases remained unmatched. CDR3 in DNA: TGCAGTGCTCCATCTAGCGGGGAAGAGACCCAGTACTTC. This translates into CSAPSSGEETQYF.

A few counts support this clonotype. The chain carries TRBV2 and TRBJ2-1; 9 bases map to TRBD1. V was clipped by 6 bases and J by 0 bases; unmatched bases: 9. This CDR3 spans 17 amino acids. Germline CDR1 is SNHLY and CDR2 is FYNNEI. As DNA, the CDR3 is TGTGCCAGCAGCGATGACAGGGGGGATAGCTCCTACAATGAGCAGTTCTTC. Encoded protein: CASSDDRGDSSYNEQFF.

The chain carries TRBV4-1 and TRBJ1-5; TRBD1 matches 8 bases. From germline, CDR1 is MGHRA and CDR2 YSYEKL. The CDR3 is made up of 15 amino acids. The ends lost 5 bases at V and 5 bases at J; junction bases unmatched: 8. CDR3 bases: TGCGCCAGCAGCAGATTCCCGGGACAGGATCAGCCCCAGCATTTT. Translation gives CASSRFPGQDQPQHF.

This chain uses TRBV2 with TRBJ2-1; TRBD2 agrees at 8 bases. Germline V lookup: CDR1 SNHLY, CDR2 FYNNEI. After removal of 7 bases from V and 1 base from J, the junction contained 3 bases not matched to a gene. The CDR3 is 14 residues long. The DNA of the CDR3 is TGTGCCAGCAAGCAGCGGGGGTCCTACAATGAGCAGTTCTTC. This gives the protein CASKQRGSYNEQFF.

This clonotype was detected only a few times. The genes are TRBV7-9 and TRBJ1-4; D is unclear. Looked up from germline, CDR1 is SEHNR and CDR2 is FQNEAQ (reference sequence). The V gene lost 2 bases and the J gene lost 0 bases, with 10 bases spanning the gap. The CDR3 has 16 residues. The CDR3 DNA is TGTGCCAGCAGCTTAAACAGCCATGCAACTAATGAAAAACTGTTTTTT. This codes for CASSLNSHATNEKLFF. The full variable domain, rest sourced from reference TRBV7-9 and TRBJ1-4, is DTGVSQNPRHKITKRGQNVTFRCDPISEHNRLYWYRQTLGQGPEFLTYFQNEAQLEKSRLLSDRFSAERPKGSFSTLEIQRTEQGDSAMYLCASSLNSHATNEKLFFGSGTQLSVL.

The CDR3, as DNA: TGTGCCAGCAGCCCCATAAGGGGCACAGATACGCAGTATTTT. It codes for CASSPIRGTDTQYF. This chain joins TRBV11-2 and TRBJ2-3; D is undetermined. Trimming took off 5 bases at V and 1 base at J, with 10 bases between the two ends. There are 14 residues in the CDR3. Germline assignment: CDR1 SGHAT and CDR2 FQNNGV.

This clonotype was counted only a few times. This chain joins TRBV9 and TRBJ2-3; D unclear. The V gene's germline CDR1 is SGDLS and CDR2 YYNGEE. CDR3 length equals 11 residues. Trimming pared 4 bases from V and 5 bases from J, leaving 5 bases between. CDR3 region: CASSTEDTQYF. CDR3 nucleotides: TGTGCCAGCAGCACCGAAGATACGCAGTATTTT.

The chain uses TRBV7-2 and TRBJ2-3; 9 bases align to TRBD2. The CDR3 runs to 15 residues. Germline values: CDR1 SGHTA, CDR2 FQGNSA. J was trimmed by 4 bases and V by 10 bases; bases with no gene match: 12. CDR3 protein: CATRLAGLPPDTQYF. In DNA, the CDR3 is TGTGCCACTAGGCTAGCGGGACTCCCGCCAGATACGCAGTATTTT.

This clonotype was seen more than once but under ten times. The V gene is TRBV20-1, the J gene TRBJ2-1; 7 positions match TRBD2. CDR1 and CDR2 (germline): DFQATT, SNEGSKA (reference sequence). After removal of 3 bases from V and 5 bases from J, the junction contained 7 bases not matched to a gene. The CDR3 consists of 14 residues. The CDR3: CSASAGVKNNEQFF. DNA of the CDR3: TGCAGTGCTAGTGCGGGAGTTAAGAACAATGAGCAGTTCTTC.

At least ten counts were recorded for this clonotype. This chain joins TRBV7-2 and TRBJ2-7, with D perhaps matching TRBD2 (7 bases). Trimming stripped 1 base from V and 5 bases from J, with 15 bases between. Per the germline V gene, CDR1 is SGHTA and CDR2 is FQGNSA. The CDR3 contains 15 residues. CDR3 in DNA: TGTGCCAGCAGCTTAGTAGGGGGAGGGCCGGACGAGCAGTACTTC. This sequence encodes CASSLVGGGPDEQYF.

V gene TRBV12-3 or TRBV12-4 combines with J gene TRBJ1-2; 7 bases are shared with TRBD1. CDR3 length: 14 residues. Trimming cost V 5 bases and J 8 bases; bases outside gene matches: 11. The CDR3 DNA follows: TGTGCCAGCAGTCTAGGACAGGTCATGGGGGGCTACACCTTC. Protein sequence: CASSLGQVMGGYTF.

This chain joins TRBV29-1 and TRBJ1-2; possibly TRBD1 for D (6 bases). Trimming removed 1 base from V and 6 bases from J, with 12 bases in between. The V gene's germline CDR1 is SQVTM and CDR2 ANQGSEA. The CDR3 loop spans 13 amino acids. For the CDR3, the DNA is TGCAGCGTTGAAGTTTTAGGGGGGGATGGCTACACCTTC. This translates into CSVEVLGGDGYTF.

This clonotype was counted a few times. This clone may be a read error of a much larger clone one base away. The conserved phenylalanine or tryptophan is not found at the CDR3 terminus, so this likely reflects a read error. The V and J genes are TRBV28 and TRBJ1-6; no clear D. Germline V gene sequence: CDR1 MDHEN, CDR2 SYDVKM. This CDR3 is built from 14 residues. The ends were cut back, 6 bases at V and 3 bases at J, with 9 bases in the middle. CDR3 coding DNA: TGTGCCAGCAGCCGACGGGACTATAATTCACCCCTCCACCTT. Translating it yields CASSRRDYNSPLHL.

This clonotype showed up just a few times. This CDR3 is CASRGDRGTGELFF. The CDR3 bases are TGTGCCAGCAGGGGGGACAGGGGCACCGGGGAGCTGTTTTTT. J is TRBJ2-2 and V is TRBV12-3 or TRBV12-4, with 10 bases matching TRBD1. The V and J ends lost 6 bases and 4 bases, in that order; junction bases with no gene match: 2. CDR3 length: 14 residues.

The V gene is TRBV7-9, the J gene TRBJ2-3; D tentatively fits TRBD1 or TRBD2 (7 bases each). The ends were cut back, 5 bases at V and 0 bases at J, with 15 bases in the middle. The CDR3 is 16 amino acids. Germline CDR1 reads SEHNR; CDR2 reads FQNEAQ (reference sequence). CDR3 sequence: CASSRRGGLSTDTQYF. In DNA, the CDR3 is TGTGCCAGCAGCCGCAGGGGGGGGCTTAGCACAGATACGCAGTATTTT.

This clonotype has more than one count but fewer than ten. A read error may explain this, as a much larger clone is one base away. V gene TRBV7-9 combines with J gene TRBJ2-6; D is uncertain. CDR3 length equals 15 residues. Germline loops: CDR1 SEHNR, CDR2 FQNEAQ (reference sequence). For the CDR3, the DNA is TGTGCCAGCGGCTTAACAGAATCTGGGGCCAACGTCCTGACTTTC. Translating gives CASGLTESGANVLTF.

This clonotype was seen a handful of times. V usage is TRBV20-1 and J usage is TRBJ1-3; D gene uncertain. CDR1 and CDR2 (germline): DFQATT, SNEGSKA (reference sequence). Trimming pared 6 bases from V and 0 bases from J, leaving 9 bases between. This CDR3 spans 13 amino acids. This CDR3 reads CSADGFSGNTIYF. In DNA, the CDR3 is TGCAGTGCCGACGGTTTCTCTGGAAACACCATATATTTT.

The chain carries TRBV20-1 and TRBJ2-1; 13 bases are a match to TRBD2. Germline V gives CDR1 DFQATT, CDR2 SNEGSKA (reference sequence). The CDR3 consists of 14 residues. The J segment lost 4 bases and the V segment lost 6 bases, leaving 3 bases of the junction unmatched. The CDR3 DNA reads TGCAGTGCGGGGGGACTAGCGGGGTACAATGAGCAGTTCTTC. This codes for CSAGGLAGYNEQFF.

This clonotype was counted between two and nine times. J is TRBJ2-2 and V is TRBV12-3 or TRBV12-4; 9 nucleotides align to TRBD1. The CDR3 totals 13 residues. V dropped 9 bases and J dropped 6; count of bases not matched to a gene: 5. The CDR3 sequence is CASPGQGAGELFF. CDR3 sequence (DNA): TGTGCCAGTCCGGGACAGGGCGCCGGGGAGCTGTTTTTT.

This clonotype was counted at least ten times. The chain carries TRBV24-1 and TRBJ2-5; D may correspond to TRBD1 or TRBD2 (6 bases each). CDR3 length: 14 residues. The V gene's germline CDR1 is KGHDR and CDR2 SFDVKD. Trimming took 7 bases from V and 5 from J, leaving 16 bases between them. Here the CDR3 DNA reads TGTGCCACCAGCACCGGGGGCTACGAGGAGACCCAGTACTTC. This gives the protein CATSTGGYEETQYF.

The V call is TRBV24-1, the J call TRBJ1-1; D is undetermined. V dropped 2 bases and J dropped 4 bases, with 7 bases sitting between them. Germline V gene sequence: CDR1 KGHDR, CDR2 SFDVKD. CDR3 length: 13 amino acids. The CDR3 nucleotides read TGTGCCACCAGTGATTGGGAGGGCACTGAAGCTTTCTTT. Its protein is CATSDWEGTEAFF.

The table lists this clonotype with a few counts. The chain links TRBV9 to TRBJ2-5; D call uncertain. Judging by the DNA end, TRBJ2-7 fits better; the J call may be wrong. Germline V gene lookup returns CDR1 SGDLS and CDR2 YYNGEE. The CDR3 consists of 13 residues. The CDR3 here is CASSVGGHGEQYF. DNA for the CDR3: TGTGCCAGCAGCGTGGGCGGTCACGGCGAGCAGTACTTC.

This sequence joins TRBV7-3 and TRBJ2-1; 10 bases map to TRBD2. CDR1 is SGHTA and CDR2 is FQGTGA in the germline V gene. The CDR3 runs 16 residues. The trim removed 5 bases at V and 8 bases at J, leaving 12 bases unmatched. The CDR3 DNA follows: TGTGCCAGCAGCCCTCGGGCTAGCGGGAGTTTCGATGAGCAGTTCTTC. This sequence encodes CASSPRASGSFDEQFF.

The rearrangement uses TRBV11-1 and TRBJ2-7; tentatively, D is TRBD2 (5 bases). This CDR3 contains 16 residues. V lost 5 bases and J lost 0, with 17 bases in between. Per the germline V gene, CDR1 is SGHAT and CDR2 is FQDESV (reference sequence). This CDR3 is CASSPAVGSPSYEQYF. CDR3 coding DNA: TGTGCCAGCAGCCCAGCGGTGGGATCCCCCTCCTACGAGCAGTACTTC. Drawing the rest from reference TRBV11-1 and TRBJ2-7, the complete variable domain is EAEVAQSPRYKITEKSQAVAFWCDPISGHATLYWYRQILGQGPELLVQFQDESVVDDSQLPKDRFSAERLKGVDSTLKIQPAELGDSAMYLCASSPAVGSPSYEQYFGPGTRLTVT.

This chain links TRBV6-1 with TRBJ2-1; D is ambiguous. Trimming removed 3 bases from V and 2 bases from J, with 8 bases in between. The CDR3 length is 14 residues. Germline V gene lookup returns CDR1 MNHNS and CDR2 SASEGT. CDR3 sequence: CASSDIATYNEQFF. Here the CDR3 DNA reads TGTGCCAGCAGTGACATCGCCACCTACAATGAGCAGTTCTTC.